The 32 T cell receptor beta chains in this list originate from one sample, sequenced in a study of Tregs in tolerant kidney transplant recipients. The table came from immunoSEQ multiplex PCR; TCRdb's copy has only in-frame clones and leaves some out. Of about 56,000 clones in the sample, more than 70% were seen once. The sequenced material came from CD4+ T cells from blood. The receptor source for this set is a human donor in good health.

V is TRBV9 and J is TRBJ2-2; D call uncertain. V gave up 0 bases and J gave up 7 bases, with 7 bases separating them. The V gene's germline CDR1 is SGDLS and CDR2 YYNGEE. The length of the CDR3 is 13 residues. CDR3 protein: CASSVVGVGELFF. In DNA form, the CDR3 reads TGTGCCAGCAGCGTAGTGGGTGTCGGGGAGCTGTTTTTT.

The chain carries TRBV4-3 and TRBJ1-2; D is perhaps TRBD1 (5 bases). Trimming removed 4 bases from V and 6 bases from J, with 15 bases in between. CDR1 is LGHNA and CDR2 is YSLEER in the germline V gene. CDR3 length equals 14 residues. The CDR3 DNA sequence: TGCGCCAGCAGCCGAGAGTTAGGGGACCATGGCTACACCTTC. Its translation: CASSRELGDHGYTF.

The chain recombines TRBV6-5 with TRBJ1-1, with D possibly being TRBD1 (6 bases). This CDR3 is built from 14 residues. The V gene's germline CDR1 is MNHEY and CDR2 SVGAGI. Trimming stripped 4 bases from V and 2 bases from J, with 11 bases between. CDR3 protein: CASSWRTVNTEAFF. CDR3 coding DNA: TGTGCCAGCAGTTGGAGGACAGTCAACACTGAAGCTTTCTTT.

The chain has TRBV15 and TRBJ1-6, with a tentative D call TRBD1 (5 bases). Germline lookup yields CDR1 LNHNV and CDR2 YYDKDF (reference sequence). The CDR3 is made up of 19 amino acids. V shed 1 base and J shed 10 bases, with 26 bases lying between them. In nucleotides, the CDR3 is TGTGCCACCAGCAGAGTACGGGTGACGGCCCGGGGGGAAGGGTCACCCCTCCACTTT. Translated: CATSRVRVTARGEGSPLHF.

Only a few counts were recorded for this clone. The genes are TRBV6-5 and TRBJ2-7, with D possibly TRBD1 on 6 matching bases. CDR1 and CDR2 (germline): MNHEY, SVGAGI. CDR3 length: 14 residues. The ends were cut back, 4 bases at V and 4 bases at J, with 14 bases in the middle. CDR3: CASSLVQGVYEQYF. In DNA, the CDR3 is TGTGCCAGCAGTTTGGTACAGGGAGTGTACGAGCAGTACTTC.

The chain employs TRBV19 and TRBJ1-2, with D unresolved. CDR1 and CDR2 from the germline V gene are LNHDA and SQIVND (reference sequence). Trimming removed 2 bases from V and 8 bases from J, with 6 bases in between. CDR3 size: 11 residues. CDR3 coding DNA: TGTGCCAGTAGTATACTCAGCGGCTACACCTTC. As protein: CASSILSGYTF. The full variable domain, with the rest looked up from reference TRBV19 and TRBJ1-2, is DGGITQSPKYLFRKEGQNVTLSCEQNLNHDAMYWYRQDPGQGLRLIYYSQIVNDFQKGDIAEGYSVSREKKESFPLTVTSAQKNPTAFYLCASSILSGYTFGSGTRLTVV.

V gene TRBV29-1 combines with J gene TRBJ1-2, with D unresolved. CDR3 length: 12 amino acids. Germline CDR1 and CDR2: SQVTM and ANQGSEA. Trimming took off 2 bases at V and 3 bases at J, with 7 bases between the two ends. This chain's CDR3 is CSVENRHYGYTF. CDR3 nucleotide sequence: TGCAGCGTTGAAAATCGGCACTATGGCTACACCTTC.

The CDR3 sequence is CASSLPMGYTEAFF. CDR3 nucleotides: TGTGCCAGCAGTTTACCGATGGGGTACACTGAAGCTTTCTTT. V usage is TRBV28 and J usage is TRBJ1-1; D remains unclear. Trimming shortened V by 2 bases and J by 3 bases, and 10 bases separated the two germline ends. The CDR3 is made up of 14 amino acids. Germline lookup yields CDR1 MDHEN and CDR2 SYDVKM.

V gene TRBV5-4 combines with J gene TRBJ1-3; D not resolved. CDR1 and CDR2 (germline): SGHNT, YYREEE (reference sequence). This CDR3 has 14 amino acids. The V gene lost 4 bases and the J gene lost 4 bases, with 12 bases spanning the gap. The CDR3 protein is CASSSTDTGNTIYF. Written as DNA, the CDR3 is TGTGCCAGCAGCAGCACGGATACAGGAAACACCATATATTTT.

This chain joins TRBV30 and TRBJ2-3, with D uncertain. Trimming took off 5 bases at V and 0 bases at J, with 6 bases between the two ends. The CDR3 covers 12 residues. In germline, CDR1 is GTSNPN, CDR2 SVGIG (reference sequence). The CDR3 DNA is TGTGCCTGGGACCCTAGCACAGATACGCAGTATTTT. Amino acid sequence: CAWDPSTDTQYF.

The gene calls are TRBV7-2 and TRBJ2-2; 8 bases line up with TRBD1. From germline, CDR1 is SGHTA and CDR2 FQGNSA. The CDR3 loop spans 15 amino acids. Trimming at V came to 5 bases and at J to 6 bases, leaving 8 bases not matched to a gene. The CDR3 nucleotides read TGTGCCAGCAGCCCTCGGACAGGGAAAGCCGGGGAGCTGTTTTTT. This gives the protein CASSPRTGKAGELFF.

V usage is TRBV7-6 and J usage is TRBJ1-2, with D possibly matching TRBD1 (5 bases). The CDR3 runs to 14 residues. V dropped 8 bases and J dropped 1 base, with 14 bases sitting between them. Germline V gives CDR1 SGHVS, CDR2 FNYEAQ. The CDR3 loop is CASGGLSRNYGYTF. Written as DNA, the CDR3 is TGTGCCAGCGGGGGATTGAGCCGTAACTATGGCTACACCTTC.

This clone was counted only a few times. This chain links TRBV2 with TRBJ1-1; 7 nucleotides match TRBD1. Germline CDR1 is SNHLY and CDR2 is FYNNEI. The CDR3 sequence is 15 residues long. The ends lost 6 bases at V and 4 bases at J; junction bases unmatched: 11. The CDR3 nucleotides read TGTGCCAGCAGACAACGACAGGGTCTGGGCACTGAAGCTTTCTTT. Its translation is CASRQRQGLGTEAFF. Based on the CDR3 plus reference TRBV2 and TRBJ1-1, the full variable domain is EPEVTQTPSHQVTQMGQEVILRCVPISNHLYFYWYRQILGQKVEFLVSFYNNEISEKSEIFDDQFSVERPDGSNFTLKIRSTKLEDSAMYFCASRQRQGLGTEAFFGQGTRLTVV.

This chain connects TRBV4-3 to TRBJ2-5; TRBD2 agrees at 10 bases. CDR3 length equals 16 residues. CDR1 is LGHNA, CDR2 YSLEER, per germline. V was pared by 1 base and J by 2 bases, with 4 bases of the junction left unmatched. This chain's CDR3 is CASSQVSGGPQETQYF. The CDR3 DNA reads TGCGCCAGCAGCCAAGTTAGCGGGGGGCCTCAAGAGACCCAGTACTTC.

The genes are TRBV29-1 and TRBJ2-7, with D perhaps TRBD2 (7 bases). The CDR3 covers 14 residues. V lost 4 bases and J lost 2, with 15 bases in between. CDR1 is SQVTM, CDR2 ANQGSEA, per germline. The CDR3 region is CSVGTGGATYEQYF. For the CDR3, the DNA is TGCAGCGTTGGGACGGGGGGCGCAACCTACGAGCAGTACTTC.

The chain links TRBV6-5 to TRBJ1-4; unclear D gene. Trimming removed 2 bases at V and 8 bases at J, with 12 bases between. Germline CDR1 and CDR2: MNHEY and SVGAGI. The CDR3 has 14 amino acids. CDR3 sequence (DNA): TGTGCCAGCAGTTACCTTTTGGGTTCCGAAAAACTGTTTTTT. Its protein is CASSYLLGSEKLFF.

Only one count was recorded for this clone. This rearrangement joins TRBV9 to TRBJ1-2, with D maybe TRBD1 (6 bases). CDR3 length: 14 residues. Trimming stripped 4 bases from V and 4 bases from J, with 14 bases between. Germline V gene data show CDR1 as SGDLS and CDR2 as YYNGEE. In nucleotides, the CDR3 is TGTGCCAGCAGCATGGGTGGACAGTTCTATGGCTACACCTTC. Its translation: CASSMGGQFYGYTF.

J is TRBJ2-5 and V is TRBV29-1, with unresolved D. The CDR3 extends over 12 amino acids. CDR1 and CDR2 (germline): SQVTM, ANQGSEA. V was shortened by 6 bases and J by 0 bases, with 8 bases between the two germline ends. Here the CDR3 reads CSVAAYQETQYF. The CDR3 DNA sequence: TGCAGCGTCGCAGCGTACCAAGAGACCCAGTACTTC.

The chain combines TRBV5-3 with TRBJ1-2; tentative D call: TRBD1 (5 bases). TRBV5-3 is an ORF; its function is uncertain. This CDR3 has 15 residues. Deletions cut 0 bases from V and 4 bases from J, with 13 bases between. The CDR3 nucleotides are TGTGCCAGAAGCTTGGGGAGGGGAAGCGGCTATGGCTACACCTTC. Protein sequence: CARSLGRGSGYGYTF.

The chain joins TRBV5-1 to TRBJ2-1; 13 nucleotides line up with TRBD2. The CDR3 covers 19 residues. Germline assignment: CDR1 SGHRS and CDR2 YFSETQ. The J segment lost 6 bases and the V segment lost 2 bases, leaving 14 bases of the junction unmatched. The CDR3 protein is CASSFPIYRLAGGTNEQFF. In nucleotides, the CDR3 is TGCGCCAGCAGCTTCCCCATATATAGACTAGCGGGAGGCACCAATGAGCAGTTCTTC.

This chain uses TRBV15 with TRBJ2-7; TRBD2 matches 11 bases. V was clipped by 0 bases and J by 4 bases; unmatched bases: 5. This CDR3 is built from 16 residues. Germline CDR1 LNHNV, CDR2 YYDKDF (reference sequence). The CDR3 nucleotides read TGTGCCACCAGCAGAGATCGACTAGCGGGACGATACGAGCAGTACTTC. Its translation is CATSRDRLAGRYEQYF. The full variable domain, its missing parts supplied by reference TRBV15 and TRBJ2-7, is DAMVIQNPRYQVTQFGKPVTLSCSQTLNHNVMYWYQQKSSQAPKLLFHYYDKDFNNEADTPDNFQSRRPNTSFCFLDIRSPGLGDTAMYLCATSRDRLAGRYEQYFGPGTRLTVT.

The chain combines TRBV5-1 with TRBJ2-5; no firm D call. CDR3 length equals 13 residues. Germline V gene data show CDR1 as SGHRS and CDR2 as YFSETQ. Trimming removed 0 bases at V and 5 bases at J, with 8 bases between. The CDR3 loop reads CASSLGSGETQYF. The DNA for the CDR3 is TGCGCCAGCAGCTTGGGCTCCGGTGAGACCCAGTACTTC.

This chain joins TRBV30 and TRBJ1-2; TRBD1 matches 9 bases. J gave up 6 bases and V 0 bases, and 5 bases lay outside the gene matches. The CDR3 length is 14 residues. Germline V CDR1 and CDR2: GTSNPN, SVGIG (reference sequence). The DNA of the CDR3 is TGTGCCTGGAGTGTACGGGACAGGGTTCATGGCTACACCTTC. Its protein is CAWSVRDRVHGYTF.

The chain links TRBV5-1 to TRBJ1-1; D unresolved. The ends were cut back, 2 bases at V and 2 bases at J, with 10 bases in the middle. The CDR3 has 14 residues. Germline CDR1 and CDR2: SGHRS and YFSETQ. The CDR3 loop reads CASSLDTRNTEAFF. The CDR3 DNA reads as TGCGCCAGCAGCTTAGACACACGAAACACTGAAGCTTTCTTT.

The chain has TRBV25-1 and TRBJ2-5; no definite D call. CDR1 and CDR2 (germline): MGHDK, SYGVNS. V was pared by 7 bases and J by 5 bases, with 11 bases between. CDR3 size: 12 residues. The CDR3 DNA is TGTGCCAGCAAAAGTCCGTGGGAGACCCAGTACTTC. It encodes CASKSPWETQYF.

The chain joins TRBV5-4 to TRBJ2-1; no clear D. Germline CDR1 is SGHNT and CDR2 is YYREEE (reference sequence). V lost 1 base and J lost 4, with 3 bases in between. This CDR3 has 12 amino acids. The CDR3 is CASSLSYNEQFF. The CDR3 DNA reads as TGTGCCAGCAGCTTGTCATACAATGAGCAGTTCTTC.

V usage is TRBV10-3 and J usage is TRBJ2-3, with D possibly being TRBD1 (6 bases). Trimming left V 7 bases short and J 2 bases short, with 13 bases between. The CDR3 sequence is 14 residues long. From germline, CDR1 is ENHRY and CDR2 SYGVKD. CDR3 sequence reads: CAIMGQKNTDTQYF. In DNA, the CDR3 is TGTGCCATCATGGGACAAAAAAACACAGATACGCAGTATTTT.

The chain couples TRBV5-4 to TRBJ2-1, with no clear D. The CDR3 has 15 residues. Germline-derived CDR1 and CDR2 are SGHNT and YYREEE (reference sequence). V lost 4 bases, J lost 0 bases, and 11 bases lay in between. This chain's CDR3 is CASSLASHSYNEQFF. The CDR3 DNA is TGTGCCAGCAGCCTCGCTTCCCACTCCTACAATGAGCAGTTCTTC. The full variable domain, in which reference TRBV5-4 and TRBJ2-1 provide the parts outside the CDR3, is ETGVTQSPTHLIKTRGQQVTLRCSSQSGHNTVSWYQQALGQGPQFIFQYYREEENGRGNFPPRFSGLQFPNYSSELNVNALELDDSALYLCASSLASHSYNEQFFGPGTRLTVL.

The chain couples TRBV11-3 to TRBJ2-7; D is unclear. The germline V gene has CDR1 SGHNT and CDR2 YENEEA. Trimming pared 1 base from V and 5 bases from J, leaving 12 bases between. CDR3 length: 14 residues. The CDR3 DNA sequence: TGTGCCAGCAGCTTAGTACCCACCTTCCACGAGCAGTACTTC. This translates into CASSLVPTFHEQYF.

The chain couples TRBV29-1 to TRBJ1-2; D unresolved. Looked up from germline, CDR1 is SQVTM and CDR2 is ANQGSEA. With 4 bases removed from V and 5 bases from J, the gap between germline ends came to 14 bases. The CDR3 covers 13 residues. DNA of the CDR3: TGCAGCGTTGGTGATTTCGAGGAATATGGCTACACCTTC. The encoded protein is CSVGDFEEYGYTF.

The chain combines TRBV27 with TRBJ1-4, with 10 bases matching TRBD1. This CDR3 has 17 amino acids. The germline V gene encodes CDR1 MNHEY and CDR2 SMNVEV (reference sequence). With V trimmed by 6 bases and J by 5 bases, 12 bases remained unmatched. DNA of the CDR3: TGTGCCAGCAGGGGAGCCGGGACAGGGGCGGGGAATGAAAAACTGTTTTTT. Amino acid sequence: CASRGAGTGAGNEKLFF.

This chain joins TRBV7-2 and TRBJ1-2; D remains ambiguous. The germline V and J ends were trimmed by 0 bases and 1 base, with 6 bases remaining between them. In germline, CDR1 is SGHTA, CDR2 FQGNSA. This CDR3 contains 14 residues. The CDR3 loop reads CASSLAPGNYGYTF. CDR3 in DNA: TGTGCCAGCAGCTTAGCGCCCGGTAACTATGGCTACACCTTC.